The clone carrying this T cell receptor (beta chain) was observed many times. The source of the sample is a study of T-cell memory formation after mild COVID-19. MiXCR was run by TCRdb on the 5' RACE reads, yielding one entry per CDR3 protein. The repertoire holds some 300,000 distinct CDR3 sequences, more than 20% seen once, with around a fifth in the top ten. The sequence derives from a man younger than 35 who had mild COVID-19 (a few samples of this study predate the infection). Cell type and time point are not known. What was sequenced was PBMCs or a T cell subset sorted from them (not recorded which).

The CDR3, as DNA: TGCGCCAGCAGCCCCGGCGCCGGGACAGGGGGTGTTAATGAGCAGTTCTTC. This gives the protein CASSPGAGTGGVNEQFF. The chain couples TRBV5-1 to TRBJ2-1; 11 positions agree with TRBD1. V lost 4 bases and J lost 7; bases outside the gene matches: 13. Germline CDR1 SGHRS, CDR2 YFSETQ. The CDR3 covers 17 residues.